This is a list of T cell receptor beta chains from one sample in a study of cytomegalovirus exposure and HLA in healthy donors. Here immunoSEQ multiplex PCR was the method, and the copy in TCRdb shows in-frame clones only, minus some. The sample carries under 200,000 clones, around 85% recorded once. The sample consisted of PBMCs. All receptors derive from a human donor in good health. Each CDR3 is given with its conserved first and last residue. The D gene is left open where the match is weak. Some rows mark clone size as missing; the rest say once, few, many or name a class of expanded clone.

D gene	V gene	J gene	clone size	CDR3 protein	CDR3 DNA
TRBD1	TRBV5-1	TRBJ1-2	few	CASTLGQGVDGYTF	TGCGCCAGCACCTTAGGACAGGGGGTGGATGGCTACACCTTC
.	TRBV5-6	TRBJ2-1	once	CASSLVVSRGQFF	TGTGCCAGCAGCTTGGTTGTGTCCCGGGGGCAGTTCTTC
TRBD1	TRBV4-1	TRBJ1-4	.	CASSQRQGFEKLFF	TGCGCCAGCAGCCAGAGACAGGGTTTTGAAAAACTGTTTTTT
.	TRBV9	TRBJ2-7	.	CASSVAGGTAYEQYF	TGTGCCAGCAGCGTAGCTGGGGGGACAGCCTACGAGCAGTACTTC
.	TRBV19	TRBJ1-2	once	CASSMGGYGYTF	TGTGCCAGTAGTATGGGGGGGTATGGCTACACCTTC
TRBD2	TRBV2	TRBJ2-7	few	CASIPGGGGVNEQYF	TGTGCCAGCATCCCCGGCGGCGGGGGGGTCAACGAGCAGTACTTC
.	TRBV7-8	TRBJ2-7	.	CASSLGREDPRQYF	TGTGCCAGCAGCTTAGGCCGGGAAGATCCCCGTCAGTACTTC
.	TRBV7-2	TRBJ2-3	.	CASSLARIARGADTQYF	TGTGCCAGCAGCTTAGCGCGGATAGCCCGAGGAGCAGATACGCAGTATTTT
TRBD1	TRBV10-2	TRBJ2-7	.	CASSPFVGTDYEQYF	TGCGCCAGCAGTCCCTTCGTGGGGACAGACTACGAGCAGTACTTC
TRBD2	TRBV11-3	TRBJ2-1	few	CASSLAGGPSNEQFF	TGTGCCAGCAGCCTAGCGGGGGGGCCGAGTAATGAGCAGTTCTTC
TRBD1	TRBV12-5	TRBJ1-2	.	CASGLYDRDLVGYTF	TGTGCTAGTGGTTTATACGACAGGGATCTCGTTGGCTACACCTTC
.	TRBV6-1	TRBJ1-1	.	CAGRRDYTEAFF	TGTGCCGGCCGCAGGGATTACACTGAAGCTTTCTTT
TRBD2	TRBV5-5	TRBJ2-2	.	CASSLRTSGPGELFF	TGTGCCAGCAGCTTGAGGACTAGCGGTCCGGGGGAGCTGTTTTTT
.	TRBV10-3	TRBJ1-2	.	CAISEKVEADGYTF	TGTGCCATCAGTGAGAAAGTAGAGGCGGATGGCTACACCTTC
TRBD1	TRBV29-1	TRBJ1-4	.	CSAGPGTGEEKLFF	TGCAGCGCGGGGCCGGGGACAGGGGAGGAAAAACTGTTTTTT
.	TRBV5-1	TRBJ2-4	.	CASSLERYENIQYF	TGCGCCAGCAGCTTGGAACGCTACGAAAACATTCAGTACTTC
.	TRBV25-1	TRBJ2-7	.	CASSATVANEQYF	TGTGCCAGCAGTGCCACCGTTGCGAACGAGCAGTACTTC
TRBD2	TRBV6-1	TRBJ2-3	.	CASSGRLAGTTDTQYF	TGTGCCAGCAGTGGAAGACTAGCGGGGACCACAGATACGCAGTATTTT
TRBD1	TRBV13	TRBJ2-7	.	CASSLDRGREQYF	TGTGCCAGCAGCCTGGACAGGGGGCGCGAGCAGTACTTC
TRBD2	TRBV4-1	TRBJ2-7	few	CASSFRTSGGYEQYF	TGCGCCAGCAGCTTCCGGACTAGCGGGGGCTACGAGCAGTACTTC
.	TRBV9	TRBJ1-1	few	CASSAHPDTATEAFF	TGTGCCAGCAGCGCTCACCCCGATACAGCCACTGAAGCTTTCTTT
.	TRBV4-1	TRBJ1-3	few	CASSQDAIGEFSGNTIYF	TGCGCCAGCAGCCAAGATGCTATCGGGGAATTCTCTGGAAACACCATATATTTT
TRBD2	TRBV6-5	TRBJ2-7	once	CASSYSGGVSEQYF	TGTGCCAGCAGTTACTCGGGGGGGGTTAGCGAGCAGTACTTC
TRBD1	TRBV7-2	TRBJ2-5	.	CASSPTGGVGETQYF	TGTGCCAGCAGCCCAACAGGGGGAGTTGGTGAGACCCAGTACTTC